This TCR beta chain was sequenced during a study of T cell responses to AZD1222 COVID-19 vaccine. Broader study findings: Spike-specific TCR repertoires showed rising breadth and depth after two AZD1222 doses.

In this sample, this clone turned up a few times. Its antigen is not known. V was pared by 3 bases and J by 4 bases, with 10 bases between. This CDR3 contains 13 residues. Germline-derived CDR1 and CDR2 are KGHSH and LQKENI. Profiling relied on immunoSEQ multiplex PCR, and the TCRdb table lists in-frame clones only, not all of them. This table holds tens of thousands of clones, 80% to 90% found once. The material sequenced was peripheral blood, taken 28 days after the second AZD1222 dose. V usage is TRBV18 and J usage is TRBJ2-7; TRBD1 might be the D (6 bases). The origin of this receptor is an adult who received the AZD1222 COVID-19 vaccine. The CDR3 reads CASSPVGTYEQYF. DNA for the CDR3: TGTGCCAGCTCACCCGTAGGGACATACGAGCAGTACTTC. The full variable domain, with the rest looked up from reference TRBV18 and TRBJ2-7, is NAGVMQNPRHLVRRRGQEARLRCSPMKGHSHVYWYRQLPEEGLKFMVYLQKENIIDESGMPKERFSAEFPKEGPSILRIQQVVRGDSAAYFCASSPVGTYEQYFGPGTRLTVT.